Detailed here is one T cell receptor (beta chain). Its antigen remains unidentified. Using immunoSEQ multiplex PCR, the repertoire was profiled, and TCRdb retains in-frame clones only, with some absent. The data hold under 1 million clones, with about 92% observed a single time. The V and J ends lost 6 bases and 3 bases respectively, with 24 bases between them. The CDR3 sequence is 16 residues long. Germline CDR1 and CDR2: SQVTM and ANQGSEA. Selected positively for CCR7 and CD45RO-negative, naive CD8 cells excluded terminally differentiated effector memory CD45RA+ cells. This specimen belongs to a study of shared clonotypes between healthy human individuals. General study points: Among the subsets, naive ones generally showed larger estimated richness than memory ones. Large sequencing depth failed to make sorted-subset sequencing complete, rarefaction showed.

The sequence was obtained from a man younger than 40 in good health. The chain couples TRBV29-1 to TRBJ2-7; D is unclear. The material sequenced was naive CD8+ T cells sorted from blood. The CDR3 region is CSVLTSPVNSNYEQYF. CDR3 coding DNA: TGCAGCGTCCTAACTTCCCCAGTGAACTCAAACTACGAGCAGTACTTC.